The 29 T cell receptor beta chains below come from one sample, sequenced in a study of CD8+ T cells in alopecia areata. Regarding treatment: oral pan-JAK inhibitor, 5-10 mg twice daily. Sequencing templates came from extracted RNA that was reverse transcribed into cDNA. Method: immunoSEQ multiplex PCR; TCRdb's copy keeps in-frame clones and lacks some. This table has about 220,000 clones, about three fifths appearing once. The sample here was CD4+ T cells sorted from blood, taken at week 4, from a patient treated with tofacitinib. Every receptor here comes from a human donor with alopecia areata.

This clone was counted a few times. The sample holds other DNA sequences that translate to the same CDR3. The rearrangement links TRBV29-1 to TRBJ1-1; D ambiguous. This CDR3 is 13 amino acids long. Germline V CDR1 and CDR2: SQVTM, ANQGSEA. Trimming shortened V by 3 bases and J by 0 bases, and 8 bases separated the two germline ends. For the CDR3, the DNA is TGCAGCGTTGACGCAGTCATGAACACTGAAGCTTTCTTT. It codes for CSVDAVMNTEAFF.

The genes are TRBV7-9 and TRBJ2-7, with a possible D match to TRBD2 (5 bases). Germline V gene lookup returns CDR1 SEHNR and CDR2 FQNEAQ (reference sequence). This CDR3 is 14 amino acids long. V lost 4 bases to trimming and J lost 5 bases, with 15 bases between them. The CDR3 reads CASSYAPGRDEQYF. The CDR3 DNA follows: TGTGCCAGCAGCTACGCTCCGGGAAGGGACGAGCAGTACTTC.

The chain recombines TRBV10-3 with TRBJ1-2; 11 bases match TRBD1. The germline CDR1 and CDR2 sequences are ENHRY and SYGVKD. This CDR3 comprises 14 residues. Unmatched junction bases numbered 6, after V lost 6 bases and J lost 6 bases. The CDR3 spells CAIRPGQGVNGYTF. The DNA of the CDR3 is TGTGCCATCAGGCCGGGACAGGGGGTGAATGGCTACACCTTC.

A single count supports this clone. The chain employs TRBV27 and TRBJ2-6; TRBD2 aligns across 7 bases. Per germline, CDR1 MNHEY and CDR2 SMNVEV (reference sequence). Trimming cost V 6 bases and J 2 bases; bases outside gene matches: 10. The CDR3 totals 17 residues. CDR3 region: CASSANPRGTGANVLTF. Written as DNA, the CDR3 is TGTGCCAGCAGCGCCAATCCGCGGGGGACTGGGGCCAACGTCCTGACTTTC.

This chain connects TRBV29-1 to TRBJ2-7, with 10 positions matching TRBD1. The CDR3 has 14 residues. V gave up 4 bases and J gave up 6 bases; unmatched junction bases: 9. Germline CDR1 SQVTM, CDR2 ANQGSEA. CDR3 nucleotides: TGCAGCGTTGCCCGACAGGGGGCGCCTAGCGAGCAGTACTTC. Its translation: CSVARQGAPSEQYF.

This rearrangement joins TRBV27 to TRBJ1-5, with D perhaps matching TRBD1 (5 bases). From germline, CDR1 is MNHEY and CDR2 SMNVEV (reference sequence). Deletions cut 2 bases from V and 1 base from J, with 9 bases between. The CDR3 runs 15 residues. The CDR3 loop reads CASSLGGFSNQPQHF. CDR3 nucleotide sequence: TGTGCCAGCAGTTTAGGGGGTTTCAGCAATCAGCCCCAGCATTTT.

A few counts support this clone. The V and J genes are TRBV2 and TRBJ2-6, with D possibly matching TRBD1 (6 bases). V lost 9 bases and J lost 4, with 16 bases in between. This CDR3 has 15 amino acids. Germline assignment: CDR1 SNHLY and CDR2 FYNNEI. The CDR3 region is CASSLRGEGANVLTF. CDR3 nucleotide sequence: TGTGCCAGTAGCCTCAGGGGAGAGGGGGCCAACGTCCTGACTTTC.

This clone turned up a few times. The chain links TRBV7-2 to TRBJ1-2; 8 bases agree with TRBD1. The length of the CDR3 is 15 residues. The germline V gene has CDR1 SGHTA and CDR2 FQGNSA. V lost 3 bases, J lost 4 bases, and 7 bases stayed unmatched. CDR3 in amino acids: CASSFWTGTTYGYTF. The CDR3 nucleotides read TGTGCCAGCAGCTTCTGGACAGGGACGACCTATGGCTACACCTTC.

This clone was counted a few times. The chain employs TRBV10-3 and TRBJ1-5; maybe TRBD1 (6 bases). This CDR3 comprises 11 residues. The germline CDR1 and CDR2 sequences are ENHRY and SYGVKD. V lost 2 bases and J lost 11, with 7 bases in between. In nucleotides, the CDR3 is TGTGCCATCAGTGAGGGACAGACCCAGCATTTT. This sequence encodes CAISEGQTQHF.

This clone has only a few counts. The CDR3 nucleotides read TGTGCCAGCAGCGCCTCCGACAGATGGGACATTCAGTACTTC. Protein product: CASSASDRWDIQYF. The chain is built from TRBV9 and TRBJ2-4; D possibly corresponds to TRBD1 (5 bases). Germline assignment: CDR1 SGDLS and CDR2 YYNGEE. V lost 3 bases and J 8 bases, leaving 15 bases between the germline ends. The CDR3 covers 14 residues.

CDR3 bases: TGCAGCGTTCTAACTAGCGGGGAACCTCGTTCGTACAATGAGCAGTTCTTC. As protein: CSVLTSGEPRSYNEQFF. This chain joins TRBV29-1 and TRBJ2-1, with 10 bases fitting TRBD2. Germline-derived CDR1 and CDR2 are SQVTM and ANQGSEA. V was pared by 5 bases and J by 4 bases, with 14 bases of the junction left unmatched. The CDR3 covers 17 residues.

The chain has TRBV25-1 and TRBJ2-7; 8 nucleotides agree with TRBD1. J gave up 7 bases and V 4 bases, and 9 bases lay outside the gene matches. The length of the CDR3 is 14 residues. Germline CDR1 reads MGHDK; CDR2 reads SYGVNS. The CDR3 nucleotides are TGTGCCAGCAGTGCGGGACAGGCCGTCGGGGAGCAGTACTTC. It translates to CASSAGQAVGEQYF.

This chain connects TRBV7-2 to TRBJ1-6; the D gene is possibly TRBD1 (5 bases). Germline V gene data show CDR1 as SGHTA and CDR2 as FQGNSA. This CDR3 spans 17 amino acids. The V and J ends lost 4 bases and 1 base respectively, with 14 bases between them. The CDR3 DNA is TGTGCCAGCAGCTCCCCGGTGGGGGGTTCCTATAATTCACCCCTCCACTTT. It is translated as CASSSPVGGSYNSPLHF. Filled out from reference TRBV7-2 and TRBJ1-6, the complete variable domain reads GAGVSQSPSNKVTEKGKDVELRCDPISGHTALYWYRQSLGQGLEFLIYFQGNSAPDKSGLPSDRFSAERTGGSVSTLTIQRTQQEDSAVYLCASSSPVGGSYNSPLHFGNGTRLTVT.

V and J are TRBV7-2 and TRBJ1-1; the match to TRBD1 covers 7 bases. The CDR3 runs 14 residues. Germline CDR1 and CDR2: SGHTA and FQGNSA. V lost 5 bases to trimming and J lost 7 bases; unmatched junction nucleotides: 10. The CDR3 DNA reads TGTGCCAGCAGCAGATTCGACAGGGTTGGTGAAGCTTTCTTT. Translation: CASSRFDRVGEAFF.

V and J are TRBV29-1 and TRBJ1-2; 9 bases line up with TRBD1. The germline gives CDR1 SQVTM, CDR2 ANQGSEA. The CDR3 totals 12 residues. J lost 4 bases, V lost 6 bases, and 3 bases had no gene match. The CDR3 reads CSVTGGVYGYTF. The DNA for the CDR3 is TGCAGCGTGACAGGGGGTGTCTATGGCTACACCTTC.

This sequence joins TRBV4-3 and TRBJ1-2; 9 nucleotides agree with TRBD1. The CDR3 totals 17 residues. The V gene's germline CDR1 is LGHNA and CDR2 YSLEER. V was pared by 0 bases and J by 2 bases, with 7 bases of the junction left unmatched. The CDR3 DNA reads as TGCGCCAGCAGCCAAGATGGGACAGGGAGGTTGAACTATGGCTACACCTTC. It is translated as CASSQDGTGRLNYGYTF.

The chain carries TRBV7-6 and TRBJ1-4; D ambiguous. The CDR3 length is 15 residues. Between the trimmed V and J ends, which lost 0 bases and 0 bases, there was a span of 5 bases. Germline assignment: CDR1 SGHVS and CDR2 FNYEAQ. The CDR3 DNA reads TGTGCCAGCAGCTTAGCGAGTGCAACTAATGAAAAACTGTTTTTT. Translation gives CASSLASATNEKLFF.

This clone was seen a handful of times. This chain connects TRBV9 to TRBJ2-2, with D perhaps matching TRBD1 (6 bases). The germline V gene has CDR1 SGDLS and CDR2 YYNGEE. V lost 0 bases, J lost 6 bases, and 12 bases lay in between. The CDR3 contains 15 residues. The CDR3 region is CASSVDPRGAGELFF. The CDR3 DNA reads as TGTGCCAGCAGCGTAGACCCCAGGGGAGCCGGGGAGCTGTTTTTT. Combining the CDR3 with reference TRBV9 and TRBJ2-2 gives the whole variable domain DSGVTQTPKHLITATGQRVTLRCSPRSGDLSVYWYQQSLDQGLQFLIQYYNGEERAKGNILERFSAQQFPDLHSELNLSSLELGDSALYFCASSVDPRGAGELFFGEGSRLTVL.

The V call is TRBV7-2, the J call TRBJ1-5; the match to TRBD1 covers 10 bases. The CDR3 covers 15 residues. In germline, CDR1 is SGHTA, CDR2 FQGNSA. After removal of 5 bases from V and 7 bases from J, the junction contained 8 bases not matched to a gene. CDR3 protein: CASSLYGTGEQPQHF. For the CDR3, the DNA is TGTGCCAGCAGCCTGTATGGGACAGGGGAACAGCCCCAGCATTTT. The full variable domain, its missing parts supplied by reference TRBV7-2 and TRBJ1-5, is GAGVSQSPSNKVTEKGKDVELRCDPISGHTALYWYRQSLGQGLEFLIYFQGNSAPDKSGLPSDRFSAERTGGSVSTLTIQRTQQEDSAVYLCASSLYGTGEQPQHFGDGTRLSIL.

The J gene is TRBJ2-5, the V gene TRBV6-5, with 7 bases identical to TRBD1. Germline CDR1 reads MNHEY; CDR2 reads SVGAGI. Losses at the gene ends were 6 bases for V and 1 base for J; bases not matched to a gene: 5. This CDR3 has 14 residues. The CDR3 region is CASSPDRVQETQYF. The CDR3 DNA follows: TGTGCCAGCAGCCCCGACAGGGTCCAAGAGACCCAGTACTTC.

The chain combines TRBV30 with TRBJ2-6; 7 nucleotides line up with TRBD2. Per the germline V gene, CDR1 is GTSNPN and CDR2 is SVGIG (reference sequence). V shed 1 base, J shed 0 bases, and the junction held 9 bases outside the gene matches. The CDR3 loop spans 18 amino acids. This CDR3 reads CAWSGSGGRNSGANVLTF. CDR3 nucleotides: TGTGCCTGGAGTGGTTCGGGGGGTAGGAACTCTGGGGCCAACGTCCTGACTTTC. Using reference TRBV30 and TRBJ2-6 for the parts outside the CDR3, the full variable domain is SQTIHQWPATLVQPVGSPLSLECTVEGTSNPNLYWYRQAAGRGLQLLFYSVGIGQISSEVPQNLSASRPQDRQFILSSKKLLLSDSGFYLCAWSGSGGRNSGANVLTFGAGSRLTVL.

This clone was picked up a small number of times. This rearrangement joins TRBV29-1 to TRBJ2-3; D call uncertain. The CDR3 is made up of 11 amino acids. Deletions cut 8 bases from V and 6 bases from J, with 12 bases between. Germline lookup yields CDR1 SQVTM and CDR2 ANQGSEA. This chain's CDR3 is CSIFVVDTQYF. The CDR3, as DNA: TGCAGCATTTTCGTGGTTGATACGCAGTATTTT.

J is TRBJ2-3 and V is TRBV9; D unclear. The germline V gene has CDR1 SGDLS and CDR2 YYNGEE. There are 16 residues in the CDR3. Trimming shortened V by 0 bases and J by 6 bases, and 17 bases separated the two germline ends. DNA for the CDR3: TGTGCCAGCAGCGTAGCCGTTTTTCGTGATCAGGATACGCAGTATTTT. Its translation is CASSVAVFRDQDTQYF.

The rearrangement uses TRBV23-1 and TRBJ2-5; D is possibly TRBD1 (6 bases). TRBV23-1 is reported as an ORF; its role is uncertain. The CDR3 sequence is 14 residues long. V lost 3 bases to trimming and J lost 5 bases, with 13 bases between them. Written as DNA, the CDR3 is TGCGCCAGCAGTCACTCGACAGGCGGGGAGACCCAGTACTTC. It yields the protein CASSHSTGGETQYF.

This clone was recorded a few times. The rearrangement links TRBV29-1 to TRBJ2-5; maybe TRBD1 (8 bases). The length of the CDR3 is 13 residues. The germline gives CDR1 SQVTM, CDR2 ANQGSEA. Trimming removed 7 bases from V and 5 bases from J, with 17 bases in between. The CDR3: CSATGQGGETQYF. Here the CDR3 DNA reads TGCAGCGCAACCGGACAGGGAGGGGAGACCCAGTACTTC.

The chain recombines TRBV19 with TRBJ2-1; D is possibly TRBD2 (5 bases). Germline CDR1 reads LNHDA; CDR2 reads SQIVND (reference sequence). The ends were cut back, 1 base at V and 8 bases at J, with 12 bases in the middle. The CDR3 runs 14 residues. CDR3 residues: CASSIVSLLDEQFF. CDR3 coding DNA: TGTGCCAGTAGTATAGTCTCCTTACTAGATGAGCAGTTCTTC.

The genes are TRBV29-1 and TRBJ2-3; D possibly matches TRBD1 or TRBD2 (5 bases each). The V gene lost 3 bases and the J gene lost 5 bases, with 12 bases spanning the gap. CDR3 length equals 13 residues. In germline, CDR1 is SQVTM, CDR2 ANQGSEA. The CDR3 is CSVDGRDRDTQYF. DNA for the CDR3: TGCAGCGTTGATGGCAGGGACCGAGATACGCAGTATTTT.

This clone was detected ten times or more. The chain joins TRBV19 to TRBJ2-7; D is unresolved. Trimming removed 3 bases from V and 3 bases from J, with 9 bases in between. The CDR3 loop spans 13 amino acids. CDR1 LNHDA and CDR2 SQIVND come from the germline V gene (reference sequence). The CDR3, as DNA: TGTGCCAGTAGTATGGTTAGAGACTACGAGCAGTACTTC. As protein: CASSMVRDYEQYF.

The CDR3 spells CASSVQGYRSTEAFF. The CDR3 region has the DNA TGTGCCAGCAGCGTACAAGGATATCGGTCCACTGAAGCTTTCTTT. The chain employs TRBV9 and TRBJ1-1; D ambiguous. There are 15 residues in the CDR3. Germline-derived CDR1 and CDR2 are SGDLS and YYNGEE. Trimming cost V 1 base and J 4 bases, with 14 bases left between them.